These T cell receptor beta chains were read from a single sample in a study of blood T cell repertoires in COVID-19. Sequenced by immunoSEQ multiplex PCR; TCRdb stores in-frame clones only, minus some. In the table there are some 290,000 clones, about 88% of which are singletons. Sequencing input: peripheral blood. The receptor source for this set is a man between 18 and 35 years old with active or convalescent COVID-19. Both conserved end residues are part of each CDR3. Each record gives: D gene, J gene, V gene, clone size, CDR3 protein, CDR3 DNA. The D gene is left open where the match is weak. Some rows have no size entry. The others give once, few or many, or a class for an expanded clone.

d_gene: -
j_gene: TRBJ2-1
v_gene: TRBV7-9
abundance: -
CDR3aa: CASSLSGGFEQFF
CDR3nt: TGTGCCAGCAGCCTTTCCGGGGGTTTTGAGCAGTTCTTC

d_gene: -
j_gene: TRBJ2-2
v_gene: TRBV19
abundance: -
CDR3aa: CATTTLGHGELFF
CDR3nt: TGTGCCACGACGACTCTTGGCCACGGGGAGCTGTTTTTT

d_gene: -
j_gene: TRBJ2-2
v_gene: TRBV7-9
abundance: once
CDR3aa: CASSLVLSNTGELFF
CDR3nt: TGTGCCAGCAGCTTAGTACTGTCGAACACCGGGGAGCTGTTTTTT

d_gene: -
j_gene: TRBJ1-3
v_gene: TRBV9
abundance: -
CDR3aa: CASSVKGDSGNTIYF
CDR3nt: TGTGCCAGCAGCGTGAAGGGGGACTCTGGAAACACCATATATTTT

d_gene: -
j_gene: TRBJ2-2
v_gene: TRBV3-1/TRBV3-2
abundance: -
CDR3aa: CASSQVGGNTGELFF
CDR3nt: TGTGCCAGCAGCCAAGTGGGAGGAAACACCGGGGAGCTGTTTTTT

d_gene: TRBD2
j_gene: TRBJ2-5
v_gene: TRBV11-2
abundance: -
CDR3aa: CASSFGKLGGSQETQYF
CDR3nt: TGTGCCAGCAGCTTCGGTAAACTCGGGGGGTCCCAAGAGACCCAGTACTTC

d_gene: -
j_gene: TRBJ2-5
v_gene: TRBV21-1
abundance: -
CDR3aa: CASSKGMRVSCETQYF
CDR3nt: TGTGCCAGCAGCAAAGGAATGAGAGTTAGTTGTGAGACCCAGTACTTC

d_gene: -
j_gene: TRBJ2-7
v_gene: TRBV11-3
abundance: -
CDR3aa: CASSSTVGRVTYEQYF
CDR3nt: TGTGCCAGCAGCTCGACAGTGGGAAGGGTGACCTACGAGCAGTACTTC

d_gene: TRBD1
j_gene: TRBJ1-4
v_gene: TRBV7-2
abundance: -
CDR3aa: CASSLGGTGQKLFF
CDR3nt: TGTGCCAGCAGCCTGGGGGGGACAGGGCAAAAACTGTTTTTT

d_gene: TRBD1
j_gene: TRBJ1-2
v_gene: TRBV6-5
abundance: once
CDR3aa: CASSSDRGGGYTF
CDR3nt: TGTGCCAGCAGTTCAGACAGGGGTGGTGGCTACACCTTC